One and the same sample provided the 27 T cell receptor beta chains below, sequenced in a study of CD8+CD57+ T cells in acquired aplastic anemia. Genomic DNA, the template, was used for profiling of the TCR beta VDJ and CDR3. One entry per CDR3 protein, called by TCRdb with MiXCR from the reads. Of 150,000 to 200,000 distinct CDR3 sequences detected, 40% to 55% appear once; the ten largest clones hold 0.85% to 1.2%. The sequenced patients had an expansion of CD8+CD57+ cells seen by flow cytometry. Sequenced input: sorted CD4+, CD8+, or CD8+CD57+ T cells (not recorded which) from PBMCs. These receptors were collected from a human donor with aplastic anemia.

A note on this clonotype: This likely comes from a read error, as the CDR3 has no conserved phenylalanine or tryptophan at its end. The chain couples TRBV19 to TRBJ1-1; a possible D gene is TRBD1 (6 bases). The germline CDR1 and CDR2 sequences are LNHDA and SQIVND (reference sequence). CDR3 length equals 13 residues. V was clipped by 1 base and J by 7 bases, with 10 bases between them. The DNA of the CDR3 is TGTGCCAGTAGTATAGGACAGGTGAATGAAGCTTTCCTT. This encodes CASSIGQVNEAFL.

Many counts were recorded for this clonotype. V usage is TRBV2 and J usage is TRBJ1-1; no firm D call. Germline-derived CDR1 and CDR2 are SNHLY and FYNNEI. This CDR3 comprises 11 residues. Trimming shortened V by 6 bases and J by 0 bases, and 2 bases separated the two germline ends. Written as DNA, the CDR3 is TGTGCCAGCAGGATGAACACTGAAGCTTTCTTT. It codes for CASRMNTEAFF.

V is TRBV12-3 or TRBV12-4 and J is TRBJ2-2, with a weak D call TRBD2 (5 bases). Trimming removed 4 bases from V and 4 bases from J, with 10 bases in between. This CDR3 is 14 amino acids long. The CDR3: CASSSRAGTGELFF. Here the CDR3 DNA reads TGTGCCAGCAGTTCGCGGGCGGGCACCGGGGAGCTGTTTTTT.

This clonotype showed up just once. The rearrangement joins TRBV10-3 to TRBJ2-7; TRBD2 agrees at 14 bases. Looked up from germline, CDR1 is ENHRY and CDR2 is SYGVKD. CDR3 length: 16 residues. V lost 7 bases, J lost 5 bases, and 10 bases stayed unmatched. The CDR3 nucleotides are TGTGCCATCAAGGAGCCGGGACTAGCGGGAGCAGACGAGCAGTACTTC. Protein product: CAIKEPGLAGADEQYF.

Only a few counts were recorded for this clonotype. At one end, the junction sequence differs from germline, possibly due to a read error. The V gene is TRBV2, the J gene TRBJ2-3; 13 nucleotides agree with TRBD2. Germline V gene lookup returns CDR1 SNHLY and CDR2 FYNNEI. The CDR3 contains 15 residues. For the CDR3, the DNA is TGTGCCAGCAGCGAAGGACTAGCGGGGGCAGATACGCAGTATTTT. Protein product: CASSEGLAGADTQYF.

Concerning this clonotype itself: One end of the junction does not line up with germline, which may come from a read error. This chain uses TRBV7-2 with TRBJ1-2; 8 bases agree with TRBD1. This CDR3 has 12 amino acids. From germline, CDR1 is SGHTA and CDR2 FQGNSA. The chain's CDR3 is CASSLGAGGAQF. The CDR3 DNA follows: TGTGCCAGCAGCTTAGGGGCAGGGGGCGCCCAGTTC.

CDR3 sequence (DNA): TGCAGTGCTAGAGATGGGGGGCTAAAACCATACGAGCAGTACTTC. Protein product: CSARDGGLKPYEQYF. The chain combines TRBV20-1 with TRBJ2-7; perhaps D is TRBD1 or TRBD2 (6 bases each). Germline loops: CDR1 DFQATT, CDR2 SNEGSKA (reference sequence). This CDR3 is 15 amino acids long. V lost 0 bases and J 4 bases, leaving 16 bases between the germline ends.

In its sample, this clonotype was seen many times. The chain combines TRBV9 with TRBJ1-2, with TRBD1 identical over 9 bases. Per the germline V gene, CDR1 is SGDLS and CDR2 is YYNGEE. J was trimmed by 4 bases and V by 0 bases; bases with no gene match: 4. This CDR3 comprises 15 residues. CDR3 in DNA: TGTGCCAGCAGCGTAGGAACAGGGGGCAGCTATGGCTACACCTTC. This translates into CASSVGTGGSYGYTF.

This chain uses TRBV10-3 with TRBJ1-6; no definite D call. Germline CDR1 ENHRY, CDR2 SYGVKD. Trimming cost V 10 bases and J 8 bases, with 12 bases left between them. The CDR3 extends over 12 amino acids. The CDR3 DNA sequence: TGTGCCAGCCGATCGGCCTATTCACCCCTCCACTTT. Translated, it gives CASRSAYSPLHF.

The CDR3 region has the DNA TGTGCCAGCAGCCTACTGGAGGCTGAAGCTTTCTTT. This codes for CASSLLEAEAFF. This chain links TRBV3-1 with TRBJ1-1; D is unresolved. From germline, CDR1 is LGHDT and CDR2 YNNKEL (reference sequence). The CDR3 has 12 amino acids. Trimming pared 4 bases from V and 6 bases from J, leaving 9 bases between.

This clonotype was counted many times. This rearrangement joins TRBV19 to TRBJ1-2; D not resolved. Germline values: CDR1 LNHDA, CDR2 SQIVND (reference sequence). V lost 1 base to trimming and J lost 7 bases, with 7 bases between them. There are 12 residues in the CDR3. CDR3 nucleotide sequence: TGTGCCAGTAGTATAGTGTCCGGTGGCTACACCTTC. Translated: CASSIVSGGYTF.

At least ten counts were recorded for this clonotype. The V gene is TRBV19, the J gene TRBJ1-5; a possible D gene is TRBD1 (5 bases). This CDR3 region has 16 residues. V lost 11 bases and J lost 5, with 25 bases in between. CDR1 is LNHDA and CDR2 is SQIVND in the germline V gene (reference sequence). The CDR3 sequence is CASEVGNLGGYQPQHF. The CDR3 nucleotides read TGTGCCTCCGAAGTGGGGAACCTGGGGGGATATCAGCCCCAGCATTTT.

V gene TRBV5-1 combines with J gene TRBJ2-7; D remains unclear. The CDR3 runs to 12 residues. Trimming pared 5 bases from V and 3 bases from J, leaving 9 bases between. Germline CDR1 reads SGHRS; CDR2 reads YFSETQ. The CDR3 here is CASSGNFYEQYF. For the CDR3, the DNA is TGCGCCAGCAGTGGTAACTTCTACGAGCAGTACTTC.

This clonotype occurred many times. This chain joins TRBV5-6 and TRBJ2-7, with 9 bases lining up with TRBD1. Germline-derived CDR1 and CDR2 are SGHDT and YYEEEE. V shed 1 base, J shed 3 bases, and the junction held 5 bases outside the gene matches. The CDR3 spans 15 residues. The CDR3 protein is CASSLTGTGIYEQYF. CDR3 nucleotide sequence: TGTGCCAGCAGCTTGACCGGGACAGGGATCTACGAGCAGTACTTC.

This clonotype was observed a few times. This chain uses TRBV6-5 with TRBJ1-5; the D is unclear. The CDR3 totals 12 residues. Deletions cut 0 bases from V and 9 bases from J, with 6 bases between. From germline, CDR1 is MNHEY and CDR2 SVGAGI. The CDR3 sequence: CASSYSSGPQHF. CDR3 nucleotides: TGTGCCAGCAGTTACTCGTCCGGGCCCCAGCATTTT.

The count of this clonotype is one. J is TRBJ2-7 and V is TRBV6-5, with D tentatively TRBD1 (5 bases). The CDR3 has 15 amino acids. Looked up from germline, CDR1 is MNHEY and CDR2 is SVGAGI. Trimming took 2 bases from V and 4 from J, leaving 15 bases between them. The CDR3 sequence is CASSYIGQGIYEQYF. The CDR3 coding sequence is TGTGCCAGCAGTTACATCGGTCAGGGAATTTACGAGCAGTACTTC.

The genes are TRBV6-5 and TRBJ2-5; D is perhaps TRBD1 or TRBD2 (5 bases each). The CDR3 has 14 amino acids. With 8 bases removed from V and 1 base from J, the gap between germline ends came to 14 bases. Looked up from germline, CDR1 is MNHEY and CDR2 is SVGAGI. The CDR3 nucleotides are TGTGCCAGCGGTTTGGACGGGACCCAAGAGACCCAGTACTTC. This gives the protein CASGLDGTQETQYF.

The CDR3 DNA reads as TGTGCCAGCAGCTCCCGGCCTGGGTACGAGCAGTACTTC. It is translated as CASSSRPGYEQYF. The J gene is TRBJ2-7, the V gene TRBV7-2; D unclear. Germline V gene data show CDR1 as SGHTA and CDR2 as FQGNSA. The CDR3 sequence is 13 residues long. V lost 4 bases and J lost 4, with 11 bases in between.

This clonotype has just a few counts. This chain connects TRBV19 to TRBJ1-5; no clear D gene. The CDR3 totals 14 residues. Trimming took 3 bases from V and 3 from J, leaving 9 bases between them. The V gene's germline CDR1 is LNHDA and CDR2 SQIVND (reference sequence). CDR3 loop: CASSIGRNNQPQHF. DNA for the CDR3: TGTGCCAGTAGTATCGGACGGAACAATCAGCCCCAGCATTTT.

This clonotype has a handful of counts. The chain uses TRBV7-4 and TRBJ1-1; no firm D call. Germline loops: CDR1 SGHVT, CDR2 SQSDAQ. The CDR3 contains 12 residues. Trimming stripped 5 bases from V and 7 bases from J, with 11 bases between. The CDR3 loop is CASSPSLNEAFF. For the CDR3, the DNA is TGTGCCAGCAGCCCTTCACTTAATGAAGCTTTCTTT.

The chain couples TRBV18 to TRBJ2-5; 12 bases fit TRBD2. Germline CDR1 reads KGHSH; CDR2 reads LQKENI. CDR3 size: 16 residues. J was trimmed by 7 bases and V by 2 bases; bases with no gene match: 8. The CDR3 loop reads CASSPATSGGVGTQYF. DNA for the CDR3: TGTGCCAGCTCACCAGCGACTAGCGGGGGTGTTGGGACCCAGTACTTC. The whole variable domain, remainder taken from reference TRBV18 and TRBJ2-5, is NAGVMQNPRHLVRRRGQEARLRCSPMKGHSHVYWYRQLPEEGLKFMVYLQKENIIDESGMPKERFSAEFPKEGPSILRIQQVVRGDSAAYFCASSPATSGGVGTQYFGPGTRLLVL.

This clonotype was counted many times. This chain joins TRBV19 and TRBJ2-3, with D maybe TRBD1 (5 bases). V lost 3 bases and J 2 bases, leaving 9 bases between the germline ends. Germline V gives CDR1 LNHDA, CDR2 SQIVND (reference sequence). The CDR3 loop spans 14 amino acids. The CDR3 is CASSMARVTDTQYF. In DNA, the CDR3 is TGTGCCAGTAGTATGGCCAGGGTCACAGATACGCAGTATTTT.

CDR3 nucleotides: TGTGCCAGCAGTGATACGGGGAGGGTCACAGATACGCAGTATTTT. Translating it yields CASSDTGRVTDTQYF. The V and J genes are TRBV25-1 and TRBJ2-3; TRBD2 matches at 7 bases. This CDR3 is built from 15 residues. Trimming took 3 bases from V and 2 from J; bases not matched to a gene: 5. Germline lookup yields CDR1 MGHDK and CDR2 SYGVNS.

This clonotype appeared a single time. The CDR3 sequence: CAISETGVRTEAFF. In nucleotides, the CDR3 is TGTGCCATCAGTGAGACAGGGGTTCGGACTGAAGCTTTCTTT. The V call is TRBV10-3, the J call TRBJ1-1, with 7 bases lining up with TRBD1. The junction had 5 bases not matched to a gene; V was cut back by 2 bases and J by 5 bases. The germline gives CDR1 ENHRY, CDR2 SYGVKD. The CDR3 length is 14 residues.

J is TRBJ2-3 and V is TRBV12-3 or TRBV12-4; D not resolved. The CDR3 runs to 12 residues. The V and J ends lost 1 base and 11 bases respectively, with 10 bases between them. This CDR3 is CASSLGAIGQYF. The CDR3 region has the DNA TGTGCCAGCAGTTTAGGGGCCATCGGGCAGTATTTT.

Many counts were recorded for this clonotype. J is TRBJ2-1 and V is TRBV20-1; 9 bases are shared with TRBD2. From germline, CDR1 is DFQATT and CDR2 SNEGSKA (reference sequence). Trimming at V came to 3 bases and at J to 10 bases, leaving 13 bases not matched to a gene. The length of the CDR3 is 15 residues. CDR3 residues: CSASASGVRPGEQFF. DNA for the CDR3: TGCAGTGCTAGTGCTAGCGGGGTCAGGCCGGGGGAGCAGTTCTTC.

The chain joins TRBV9 to TRBJ1-2; D is possibly TRBD1 (5 bases). V dropped 4 bases and J dropped 2 bases, with 18 bases sitting between them. This CDR3 is 16 amino acids long. The germline V gene has CDR1 SGDLS and CDR2 YYNGEE. As DNA, the CDR3 is TGTGCCAGCAGCCAAGATGAGGGGATACTGAACTATGGCTACACCTTC. It specifies CASSQDEGILNYGYTF.